The sequence of this TCR beta chain was determined in a study of OX40 agonist ivuxolimab in advanced cancers. Study-level background: Patients received the agonistic anti-OX40 (CD134) antibody ivuxolimab.

Germline CDR1 is MNHEY and CDR2 is SVGAGI. Trimming shortened V by 4 bases and J by 3 bases, and 9 bases separated the two germline ends. The CDR3 spans 13 residues. This clone was observed once. The assay was immunoSEQ multiplex PCR, and TCRdb's table has in-frame clones only and misses some. In the table there are some 100,000 clones, more than 75% of which are singletons. Sampled blood was obtained at baseline, cycle 4 day 1, and cycle 7 day 1. This sequence was found in an adult with an advanced solid tumor such as melanoma, head and neck, liver or kidney cancer. The gene calls are TRBV6-5 and TRBJ1-1; weak D call: TRBD1 (6 bases). The starting material was CD4+ or CD8+ T cells sorted from blood, obtained in a trial of the OX40 agonist ivuxolimab. The CDR3 protein is CASSSQGHTEAFF. The CDR3 DNA follows: TGTGCCAGCAGTTCGCAGGGGCACACTGAAGCTTTCTTT.